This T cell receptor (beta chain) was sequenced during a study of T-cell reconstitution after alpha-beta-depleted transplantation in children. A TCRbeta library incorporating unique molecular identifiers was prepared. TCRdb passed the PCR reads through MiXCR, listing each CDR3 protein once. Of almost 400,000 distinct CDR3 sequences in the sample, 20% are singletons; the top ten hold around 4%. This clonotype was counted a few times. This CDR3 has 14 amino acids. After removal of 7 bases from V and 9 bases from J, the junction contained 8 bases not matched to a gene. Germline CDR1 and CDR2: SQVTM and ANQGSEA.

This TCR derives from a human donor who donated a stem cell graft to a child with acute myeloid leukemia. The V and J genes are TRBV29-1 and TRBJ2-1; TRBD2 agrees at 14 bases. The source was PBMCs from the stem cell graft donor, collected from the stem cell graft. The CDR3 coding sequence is TGCAGCGGGGGACTAGCGGGAGTGCCCGCTGAGCAGTTCTTC. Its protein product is CSGGLAGVPAEQFF.